The source of this T cell receptor (beta chain) is a study of T cells in Graves' hyperthyroidism and ophthalmopathy. Findings and limits, study-wide: Ophthalmopathy was distinguished from stable hyperthyroidism by 13 V-J signatures. Prediction of ophthalmopathy progression came a median around 6 months pre-onset.

CDR3 length equals 16 residues. Germline V gene sequence: CDR1 MGHRA, CDR2 YSYEKL. V trimming: 3 bases; J trimming: 1 base; junction bases outside the gene matches: 5. A note on this clonotype: Its antigen is unidentified.

Authors of the study amplified TCR beta CDR3 regions from RNA transcripts. The HTBI primer set drove a first-round RT-PCR of the TCR CDR3. In TCRdb, the multiplex PCR reads were re-called with MiXCR into one record per CDR3 protein. Altogether fewer than 650,000 distinct CDR3 sequences are present, 12% to 15% being singletons, with the ten largest covering roughly 7.7%. Patients with uncontrolled infections, other autoimmune diseases, pregnancy or lactation were excluded. V gene TRBV4-1 combines with J gene TRBJ1-2; TRBD1 matches 10 bases. The sequencing sample was made of blood. The source is a woman aged 18-35 years with Graves' ophthalmopathy. The CDR3 DNA reads as TGCGCCAGCAGCCACGGGGGGACAGGGGTTAACTATGGCTACACCTTC. This sequence encodes CASSHGGTGVNYGYTF.